This TCR beta chain was captured by sequencing in a study of regulatory T cells in long-lasting Graves disease. According to the study, TCR beta libraries were built with iRepertoire HTBI primers and CDR3-region Arm-PCR. TCRdb reprocessed the multiplex PCR reads with MiXCR, giving one entry per CDR3 protein. Of under 250,000 distinct CDR3 sequences listed, 20% are singletons. The sample's time point: newly diagnosed GD, antithyroid drugs for less than 3 months. Isolated PBMC RNA provided the starting material for the TCR library. From germline, CDR1 is LGHNA and CDR2 YSLEER. V was clipped by 0 bases and J by 8 bases, with 14 bases between them. The CDR3 length is 16 residues.

Material: peripheral blood mononuclear cells (PBMCs), obtained at new diagnosis, from a patient treated with antithyroid drugs. The genes are TRBV4-3 and TRBJ1-6; D uncertain. The clonotype was recovered from a female donor with Graves disease. The CDR3 here is CASSQDAGRTDSPLHF. CDR3 sequence (DNA): TGCGCCAGCAGCCAAGATGCGGGCAGAACTGATTCACCCCTCCACTTT.